The following is a T cell receptor beta chain sequence with its context. PCR was performed using 60 Vbeta and 13 Jbeta primers. TCRdb's copy holds only in-frame clones and misses some; the assay was immunoSEQ multiplex PCR. The repertoire has about 130,000 clones, around four fifths of them found once; the top ten carry approximately 1.5%. This specimen belongs to a study of cytomegalovirus exposure and HLA in healthy donors. CDR1 is MDHEN, CDR2 SYDVKM, per germline. The CDR3 spans 14 residues. Trimming took off 5 bases at V and 6 bases at J, with 14 bases between the two ends. Sequenced: PBMCs. The receptor was derived from a female donor in good health and CMV-seronegative. V usage is TRBV28 and J usage is TRBJ2-1; D possibly corresponds to TRBD2 (7 bases). CDR3 protein: CASSLGGVGNEQFF. DNA of the CDR3: TGTGCCAGCAGTCTAGGGGGGGTGGGCAATGAGCAGTTCTTC.